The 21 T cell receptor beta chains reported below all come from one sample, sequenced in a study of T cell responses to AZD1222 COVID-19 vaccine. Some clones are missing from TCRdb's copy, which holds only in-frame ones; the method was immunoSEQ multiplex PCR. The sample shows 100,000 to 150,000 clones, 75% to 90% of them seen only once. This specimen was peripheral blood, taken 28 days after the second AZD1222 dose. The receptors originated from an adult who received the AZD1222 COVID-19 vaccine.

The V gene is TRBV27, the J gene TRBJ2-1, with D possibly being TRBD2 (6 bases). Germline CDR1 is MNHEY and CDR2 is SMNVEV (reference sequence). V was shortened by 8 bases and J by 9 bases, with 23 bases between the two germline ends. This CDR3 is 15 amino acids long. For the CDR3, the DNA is TGTGCCAGCTGGGGTGTTCGGGGGAGATTAGGTGAGCAGTTCTTC. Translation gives CASWGVRGRLGEQFF.

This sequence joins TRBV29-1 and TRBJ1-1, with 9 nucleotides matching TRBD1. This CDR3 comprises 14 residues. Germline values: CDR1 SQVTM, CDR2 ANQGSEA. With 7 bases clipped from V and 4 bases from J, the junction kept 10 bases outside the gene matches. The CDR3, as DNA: TGCAGCGGACAGGGGGGGGATGGCAGCACTGAAGCTTTCTTT. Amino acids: CSGQGGDGSTEAFF.

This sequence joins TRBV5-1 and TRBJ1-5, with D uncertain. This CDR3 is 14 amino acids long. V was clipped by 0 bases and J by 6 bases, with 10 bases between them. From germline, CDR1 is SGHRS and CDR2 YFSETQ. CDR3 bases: TGCGCCAGCAGCTTGGGACGGGAAGGTCAGCCCCAGCATTTT. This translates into CASSLGREGQPQHF.

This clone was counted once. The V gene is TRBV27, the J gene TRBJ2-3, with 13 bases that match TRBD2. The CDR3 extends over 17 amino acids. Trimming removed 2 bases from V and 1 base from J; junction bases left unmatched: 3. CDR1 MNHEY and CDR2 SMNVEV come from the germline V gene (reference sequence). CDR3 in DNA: TGTGCCAGCAGTTTAGGGGGGACTAGCGGGGGCACAGATACGCAGTATTTT. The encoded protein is CASSLGGTSGGTDTQYF.

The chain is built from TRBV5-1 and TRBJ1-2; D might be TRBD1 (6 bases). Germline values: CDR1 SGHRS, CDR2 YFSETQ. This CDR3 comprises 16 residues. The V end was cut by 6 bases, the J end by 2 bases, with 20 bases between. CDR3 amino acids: CASTPRTGGLNYGYTF. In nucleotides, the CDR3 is TGCGCCAGCACACCAAGAACGGGGGGCCTGAACTATGGCTACACCTTC.

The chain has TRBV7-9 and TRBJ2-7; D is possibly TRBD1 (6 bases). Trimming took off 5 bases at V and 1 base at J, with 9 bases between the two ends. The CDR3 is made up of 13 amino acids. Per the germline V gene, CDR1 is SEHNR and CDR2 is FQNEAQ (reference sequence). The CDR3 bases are TGTGCCAGCAGCACACAGGGATCCTACGAGCAGTACTTC. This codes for CASSTQGSYEQYF.

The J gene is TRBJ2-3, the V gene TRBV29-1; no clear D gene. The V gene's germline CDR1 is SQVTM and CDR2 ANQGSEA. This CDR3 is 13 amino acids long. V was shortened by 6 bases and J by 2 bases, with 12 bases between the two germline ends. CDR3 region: CSVRTRFTDTQYF. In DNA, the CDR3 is TGCAGCGTGAGGACCAGATTCACAGATACGCAGTATTTT.

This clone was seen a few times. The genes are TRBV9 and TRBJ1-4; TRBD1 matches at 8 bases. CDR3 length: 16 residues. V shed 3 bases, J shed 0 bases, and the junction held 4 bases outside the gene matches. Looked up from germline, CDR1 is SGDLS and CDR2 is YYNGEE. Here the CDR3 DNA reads TGTGCCAGCAGCGCCGAACAGGGGGCAACTAATGAAAAACTGTTTTTT. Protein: CASSAEQGATNEKLFF.

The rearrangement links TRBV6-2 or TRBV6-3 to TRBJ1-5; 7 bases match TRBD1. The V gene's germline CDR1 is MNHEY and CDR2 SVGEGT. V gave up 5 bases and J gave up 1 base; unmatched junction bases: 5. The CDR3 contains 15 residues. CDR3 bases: TGTGCCAGCAGTCCAGGGACAGTAAGCAATCAGCCCCAGCATTTT. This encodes CASSPGTVSNQPQHF.

The DNA for the CDR3 is TGTGCCAGCAGTTTAGACCGCGATCAGCCCCAGCATTTT. It yields the protein CASSLDRDQPQHF. The chain couples TRBV27 to TRBJ1-5; unclear D gene. Germline V gives CDR1 MNHEY, CDR2 SMNVEV (reference sequence). Trimming shortened V by 2 bases and J by 5 bases, and 7 bases separated the two germline ends. This CDR3 is built from 13 residues.

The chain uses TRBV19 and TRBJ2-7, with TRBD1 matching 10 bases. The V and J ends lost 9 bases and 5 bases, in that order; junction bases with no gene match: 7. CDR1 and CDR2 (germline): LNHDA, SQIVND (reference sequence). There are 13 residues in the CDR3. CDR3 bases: TGTGCCAGCACGGGACAGGGGAGGGACGAGCAGTACTTC. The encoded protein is CASTGQGRDEQYF.

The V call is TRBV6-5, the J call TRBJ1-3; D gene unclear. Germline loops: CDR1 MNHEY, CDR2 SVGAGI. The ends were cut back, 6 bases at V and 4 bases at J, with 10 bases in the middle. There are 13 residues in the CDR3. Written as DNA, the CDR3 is TGTGCCAGCAGGAACCCAGACGGAAACACCATATATTTT. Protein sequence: CASRNPDGNTIYF.

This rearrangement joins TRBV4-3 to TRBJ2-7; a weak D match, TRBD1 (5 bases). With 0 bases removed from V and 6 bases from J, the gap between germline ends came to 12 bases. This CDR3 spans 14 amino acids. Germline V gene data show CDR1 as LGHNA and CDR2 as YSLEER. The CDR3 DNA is TGCGCCAGCAGCCAAGACAGGGATCTTGTCGAGCAGTACTTC. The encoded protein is CASSQDRDLVEQYF.

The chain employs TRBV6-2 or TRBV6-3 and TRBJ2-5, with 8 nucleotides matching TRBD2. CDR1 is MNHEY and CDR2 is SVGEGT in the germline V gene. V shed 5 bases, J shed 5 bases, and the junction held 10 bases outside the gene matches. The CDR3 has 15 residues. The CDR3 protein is CASSISSGGWETQYF. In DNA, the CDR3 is TGTGCCAGCAGTATCTCCAGCGGGGGCTGGGAGACCCAGTACTTC.

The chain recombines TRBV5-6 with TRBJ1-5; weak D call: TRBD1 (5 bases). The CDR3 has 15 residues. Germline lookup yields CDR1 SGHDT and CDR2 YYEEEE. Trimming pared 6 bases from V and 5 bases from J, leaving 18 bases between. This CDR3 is CASTSWAGLDQPQHF. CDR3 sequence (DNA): TGTGCCAGCACCTCATGGGCAGGGTTGGATCAGCCCCAGCATTTT.

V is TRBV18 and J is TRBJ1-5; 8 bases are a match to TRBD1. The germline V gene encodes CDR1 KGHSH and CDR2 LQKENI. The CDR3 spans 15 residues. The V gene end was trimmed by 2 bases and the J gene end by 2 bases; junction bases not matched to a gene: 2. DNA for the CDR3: TGTGCCAGCTCACCATTGACAGGGGGCAATCAGCCCCAGCATTTT. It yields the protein CASSPLTGGNQPQHF.

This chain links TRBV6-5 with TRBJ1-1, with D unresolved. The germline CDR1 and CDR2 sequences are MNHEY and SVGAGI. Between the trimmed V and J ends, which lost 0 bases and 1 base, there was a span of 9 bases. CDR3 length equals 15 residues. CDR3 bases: TGTGCCAGCAGTTACTCGCCCGCCACGAACACTGAAGCTTTCTTT. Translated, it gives CASSYSPATNTEAFF.

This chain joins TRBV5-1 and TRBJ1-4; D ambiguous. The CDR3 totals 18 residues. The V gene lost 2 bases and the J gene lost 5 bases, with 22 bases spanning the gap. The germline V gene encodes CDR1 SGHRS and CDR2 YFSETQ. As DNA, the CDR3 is TGCGCCAGCAGCTTCGAGGGTCCCCTAGACTGGCTAAATGAAAAACTGTTTTTT. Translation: CASSFEGPLDWLNEKLFF.

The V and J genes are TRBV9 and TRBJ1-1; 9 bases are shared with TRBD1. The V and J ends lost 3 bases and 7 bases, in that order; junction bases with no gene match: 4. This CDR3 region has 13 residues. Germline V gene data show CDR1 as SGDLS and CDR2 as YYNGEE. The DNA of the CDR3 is TGTGCCAGCAGCGCGGAGGACAGGGGTGAAGCTTTCTTT. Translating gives CASSAEDRGEAFF.

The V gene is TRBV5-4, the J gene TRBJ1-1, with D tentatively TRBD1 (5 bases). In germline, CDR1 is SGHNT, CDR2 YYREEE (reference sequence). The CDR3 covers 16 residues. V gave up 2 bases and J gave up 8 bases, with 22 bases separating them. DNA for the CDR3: TGTGCCAGCAGCTTAGGCGGGGGAGCGGGGATCGGGGAAGCTTTCTTT. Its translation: CASSLGGGAGIGEAFF.

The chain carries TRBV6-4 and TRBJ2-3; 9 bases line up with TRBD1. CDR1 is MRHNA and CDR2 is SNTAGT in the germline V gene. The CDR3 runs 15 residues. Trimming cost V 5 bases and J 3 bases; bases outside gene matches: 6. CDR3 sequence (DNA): TGTGCCAGCAGTCCGGGACAGGGTCAGACAGATACGCAGTATTTT. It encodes CASSPGQGQTDTQYF.